This entry concerns a single T cell receptor beta chain. This entry belongs to a study of control samples from healthy donors and cancer patients. Clones were read by immunoSEQ multiplex PCR, and TCRdb kept only the in-frame ones, dropping some. This table has under 75,000 clones, 90% appearing once. The sequence was obtained from a woman in her 50s with colorectal cancer. The material sequenced was PBMCs.

The CDR3 spells CASSEIRGEGYTF. CDR3 bases: TGTGCCAGCAGTGAAATTCGGGGGGAGGGCTACACCTTC. The chain joins TRBV2 to TRBJ1-2, with D possibly matching TRBD1 (5 bases). V dropped 2 bases and J dropped 8 bases, with 12 bases sitting between them. This CDR3 is 13 amino acids long. Germline V gene sequence: CDR1 SNHLY, CDR2 FYNNEI.